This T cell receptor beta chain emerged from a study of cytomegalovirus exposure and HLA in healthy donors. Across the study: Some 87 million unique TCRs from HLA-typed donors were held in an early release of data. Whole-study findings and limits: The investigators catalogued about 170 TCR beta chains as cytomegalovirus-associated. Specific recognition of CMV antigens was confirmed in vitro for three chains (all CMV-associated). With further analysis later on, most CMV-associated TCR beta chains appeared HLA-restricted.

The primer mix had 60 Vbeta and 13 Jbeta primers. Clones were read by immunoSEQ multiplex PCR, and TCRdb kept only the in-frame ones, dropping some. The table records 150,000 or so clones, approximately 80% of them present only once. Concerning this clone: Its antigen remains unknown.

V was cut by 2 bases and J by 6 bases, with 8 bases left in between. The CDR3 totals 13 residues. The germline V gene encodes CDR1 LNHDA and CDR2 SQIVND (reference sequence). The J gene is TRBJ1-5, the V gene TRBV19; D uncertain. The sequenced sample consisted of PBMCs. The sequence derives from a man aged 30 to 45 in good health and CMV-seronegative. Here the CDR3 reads CASSIITSQPQHF. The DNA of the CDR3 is TGTGCCAGTAGTATAATAACGAGTCAGCCCCAGCATTTT.